The TCR beta chain under discussion was sequenced for a study (dated by TCRdb to the mid-2010s). Concerning this clonotype itself: Its antigen is still unknown. No base qualities exist here, and no much larger clone lies one base off it.

Libraries were prepared through RT-PCR. Sequencing used an Illumina MiSeq. TCRdb reprocessed the public reads (quality trimming at Q25 with fastp, clone calling with MiXCR) and kept in-frame beta chains. Every CDR3 protein is listed once, alongside the most common genes and DNA of its rows. The table for this sample lists more than 550,000 distinct CDR3 sequences; approximately 15% of them were counted only once. Together, the top ten hold roughly 3.9% of the sample. CDR1 and CDR2, looked up from the germline V gene, are LGHNA and YSLEER. From cysteine to phenylalanine, the CDR3 is 14 amino acids long. CDR3 DNA is the only sequence kept; it has 42 bases, read in frame from the first base. The trim is 4 bases for V and 0 bases for J, with a gap of 9 bases between the germline ends.

Sequencing was performed on memory CD4+ T cells from blood. This receptor was obtained from a female donor in good health, serving as a healthy control. In this chain, TRBV4-3 is recombined with TRBJ1-1; the best D guess is TRBD1, with 5 bases matching. The DNA sequence is TGCGCCAGCAGCCGAGGGACTTTGAACACTGAAGCTTTCTTT. Protein translation: CASSRGTLNTEAFF.